This T cell receptor (beta chain) came from a study of OX40 agonist ivuxolimab in advanced cancers. Study-level information: Ivuxolimab, an agonistic anti-OX40 (CD134) antibody, was given to patients. The diagnoses of dose-escalation patients were hepatocellular carcinoma, melanoma, renal cell or head and neck cancer.

Baseline, cycle 4 day 1, and cycle 7 day 1 were the blood sampling points. TCRdb's table, derived via immunoSEQ multiplex PCR, lists solely in-frame clones and lacks some. This table has about 80,000 clones, 92% appearing once. General study findings and limits: Researchers did not establish what antigens the expanded peripheral T cells target.

Trimming took off 3 bases at V and 4 bases at J, with 9 bases between the two ends. CDR1 and CDR2 (germline): MNHEY, SMNVEV (reference sequence). The length of the CDR3 is 13 residues. Only one count was recorded for this clone. Its antigen is not identified. The clonotype was recovered from an adult with an advanced solid tumor such as melanoma, head and neck, liver or kidney cancer. Sequenced material: CD4+ or CD8+ T cells sorted from blood, taken in a trial of the OX40 agonist ivuxolimab. This sequence joins TRBV27 and TRBJ1-2, with unresolved D. Here the CDR3 reads CASSFPDGYGYTF. CDR3 DNA: TGTGCCAGCAGTTTCCCGGACGGCTATGGCTACACCTTC.